At least ten counts were recorded for the clone carrying this T cell receptor (beta chain). One entry per CDR3 protein, called by TCRdb with MiXCR from the reads. The table shows around 120,000 distinct CDR3 sequences, with almost 9% occurring only once. Germline V gene lookup returns CDR1 SGHTA and CDR2 FQGNSA. With 5 bases removed from V and 5 bases from J, the gap between germline ends came to 21 bases. This CDR3 has 17 residues. These data are taken from a study of T cell repertoires in cytomegalovirus infection. The chain combines TRBV7-2 with TRBJ2-2; D unclear. Source material: PBMCs. The sequence was collected from a human donor in good health (CMV status not recorded). Some clones in this sample may be carry-over from other donors' samples. The chain's CDR3 is CASSAVGWVERTGELFF. Here the CDR3 DNA reads TGTGCCAGCAGCGCCGTAGGTTGGGTTGAGAGGACCGGGGAGCTGTTTTTT.